This TCR beta chain derives from a study of beta chain features in type 1 diabetes. The study's findings and limits: Moderately but significantly shorter TCRB CDR3s were found in Type 1 diabetes patients in all four CD4+ subsets.

Expressed TCRB transcripts were sequenced, since all the RNA that had been isolated was reverse transcribed. Here immunoSEQ multiplex PCR was the method, and the copy in TCRdb shows in-frame clones only, minus some. Altogether approximately 250,000 clones are present, 16% being singletons, with the ten largest covering about 0.085%. As regards this clone: No antigen is known for it.

The sequence came from a man aged 25-45 years with type 1 diabetes. The sequencing input was naive CD4+ T cells from blood.

The CDR3 DNA follows: TGTGCCATCAGTGAGTCCCAGGTAGGGTACGAGCAGTACTTC. This sequence encodes CAISESQVGYEQYF. This rearrangement joins TRBV10-3 to TRBJ2-5; D is uncertain. The J call may be faulty, since TRBJ2-7 better matches the DNA end. The length of the CDR3 is 14 residues. CDR1 is ENHRY and CDR2 is SYGVKD in the germline V gene.